The 23 T cell receptor beta chains below come from one sample, sequenced in a study of shared clonotypes between healthy human individuals. CD45RO-negative CD8 cells positively selected for CCR7 made up the naive population, which excluded terminally differentiated effector memory CD45RA+ cells. Profiling relied on immunoSEQ multiplex PCR, and the TCRdb table lists in-frame clones only, not all of them. Of 2 million to 2.5 million clones listed, about 93% are singletons. The material sequenced was naive CD8+ T cells from PBMCs. Receptors originate from a man younger than 35 in good health. Some clones in this sample may be carry-over from other donors' samples.

V is TRBV29-1 and J is TRBJ1-2, with TRBD1 identical over 9 bases. Germline values: CDR1 SQVTM, CDR2 ANQGSEA. CDR3 length: 14 residues. V trimming: 5 bases; J trimming: 6 bases; junction bases outside the gene matches: 10. CDR3 in DNA: TGCAGCGTTACATCTTGGGACAGGGAGGATGGCTACACCTTC. Translated, it gives CSVTSWDREDGYTF.

The chain employs TRBV9 and TRBJ2-1; TRBD1 matches at 9 bases. This CDR3 is 16 amino acids long. The germline CDR1 and CDR2 sequences are SGDLS and YYNGEE. J was trimmed by 1 base and V by 4 bases; bases with no gene match: 6. The CDR3 DNA reads TGTGCCAGCAGCTCTGGGACAGGGATTTCCTACAATGAGCAGTTCTTC. It specifies CASSSGTGISYNEQFF. The variable domain in full, with the rest retrieved from reference TRBV9 and TRBJ2-1, is DSGVTQTPKHLITATGQRVTLRCSPRSGDLSVYWYQQSLDQGLQFLIQYYNGEERAKGNILERFSAQQFPDLHSELNLSSLELGDSALYFCASSSGTGISYNEQFFGPGTRLTVL.

This clone was seen a single time. The chain has TRBV14 and TRBJ1-2; weak D call: TRBD1 (6 bases). The germline gives CDR1 SGHDN, CDR2 FVKESK. The CDR3 runs 15 residues. V was shortened by 0 bases and J by 6 bases, with 14 bases between the two germline ends. The CDR3 here is CASSQDPSGVHGYTF. In nucleotides, the CDR3 is TGTGCCAGCAGCCAAGATCCGTCAGGGGTTCATGGCTACACCTTC.

The V gene is TRBV19, the J gene TRBJ2-7, with D maybe TRBD2 (7 bases). Trimming took 4 bases from V and 2 from J, leaving 21 bases between them. Germline V gene data show CDR1 as LNHDA and CDR2 as SQIVND (reference sequence). This CDR3 is built from 17 residues. The CDR3 spells CASSTFYSGGTTYEQYF. As DNA, the CDR3 is TGTGCCAGTAGTACTTTCTACTCGGGGGGCACAACCTACGAGCAGTACTTC.

The chain combines TRBV11-2 with TRBJ1-2, with D possibly being TRBD1 (5 bases). Trimming removed 1 base from V and 5 bases from J, with 8 bases in between. Germline CDR1 and CDR2: SGHAT and FQNNGV. CDR3 length: 13 residues. The CDR3 is CASSLGWGYGYTF. The CDR3 nucleotides are TGTGCCAGCAGCTTAGGTTGGGGGTATGGCTACACCTTC.

V gene TRBV28 combines with J gene TRBJ1-1; D gene unclear. Germline values: CDR1 MDHEN, CDR2 SYDVKM. V was trimmed by 3 bases and J by 6 bases, leaving 5 bases between them. CDR3 size: 11 residues. The CDR3 nucleotides are TGTGCCAGCAGTTTCGTTGCTGAAGCTTTCTTT. Its protein is CASSFVAEAFF. Together with reference TRBV28 and TRBJ1-1, the CDR3 gives the full variable domain: DVKVTQSSRYLVKRTGEKVFLECVQDMDHENMFWYRQDPGLGLRLIYFSYDVKMKEKGDIPEGYSVSREKKERFSLILESASTNQTSMYLCASSFVAEAFFGQGTRLTVV.

The gene calls are TRBV11-2 and TRBJ1-2, with 9 bases matching TRBD1. The V segment lost 4 bases and the J segment 6 bases; nucleotides outside the gene matches: 12. The CDR3 length is 16 residues. The V gene's germline CDR1 is SGHAT and CDR2 FQNNGV. In DNA, the CDR3 is TGTGCCAGCAGCTATTACCTGCCCGGGACAGGGAATGGCTACACCTTC. It is translated as CASSYYLPGTGNGYTF.

The chain carries TRBV11-2 and TRBJ2-1; TRBD2 is a possible D gene (6 bases). Trimming stripped 2 bases from V and 9 bases from J, with 14 bases between. This CDR3 has 14 amino acids. Germline CDR1 reads SGHAT; CDR2 reads FQNNGV. For the CDR3, the DNA is TGTGCCAGCAGCTTATTAGCGGCTGGGGGTGAGCAGTTCTTC. Amino acids: CASSLLAAGGEQFF. Supplemented by reference TRBV11-2 and TRBJ2-1, the full variable domain reads EAGVAQSPRYKIIEKRQSVAFWCNPISGHATLYWYQQILGQGPKLLIQFQNNGVVDDSQLPKDRFSAERLKGVDSTLKIQPAKLEDSAVYLCASSLLAAGGEQFFGPGTRLTVL.

This clone has a single count. The chain has TRBV19 and TRBJ1-1, with unresolved D. V was trimmed by 1 base and J by 1 base, leaving 10 bases between them. CDR3 length: 15 residues. The germline V gene encodes CDR1 LNHDA and CDR2 SQIVND (reference sequence). The CDR3 bases are TGTGCCAGTAGTATAGTTCCTAAGGGGAACACTGAAGCTTTCTTT. Amino acid sequence: CASSIVPKGNTEAFF.

As to this clone: The same CDR3 arises from other DNA sequences in this sample as well. V is TRBV7-9 and J is TRBJ1-5; 7 bases map to TRBD1. This CDR3 is built from 14 residues. Looked up from germline, CDR1 is SEHNR and CDR2 is FQNEAQ (reference sequence). V dropped 2 bases and J dropped 2; count of bases not matched to a gene: 0. The CDR3 protein is CASSLTGGNQPQHF. The DNA of the CDR3 is TGTGCCAGCAGCTTAACAGGGGGCAATCAGCCCCAGCATTTT.

This chain joins TRBV5-4 and TRBJ1-2; a weak D match, TRBD1 (5 bases). Germline assignment: CDR1 SGHNT and CDR2 YYREEE (reference sequence). This CDR3 comprises 15 residues. V lost 4 bases and J lost 6, with 19 bases in between. In nucleotides, the CDR3 is TGTGCCAGCAGCAACCCCGGGACGGACATGGATGGCTACACCTTC. This sequence encodes CASSNPGTDMDGYTF.

The V and J genes are TRBV19 and TRBJ2-2; D might be TRBD1 (6 bases). The CDR3 has 16 residues. CDR1 is LNHDA, CDR2 SQIVND, per germline (reference sequence). V lost 5 bases and J 3 bases, leaving 16 bases between the germline ends. CDR3 sequence reads: CASSSYRDSHTGELFF. The CDR3 DNA sequence: TGTGCCAGTAGTTCATACAGGGATTCGCACACCGGGGAGCTGTTTTTT. Variable domain in full (rest from reference TRBV19 and TRBJ2-2): DGGITQSPKYLFRKEGQNVTLSCEQNLNHDAMYWYRQDPGQGLRLIYYSQIVNDFQKGDIAEGYSVSREKKESFPLTVTSAQKNPTAFYLCASSSYRDSHTGELFFGEGSRLTVL.

The gene calls are TRBV28 and TRBJ1-1; D uncertain. This CDR3 has 13 residues. The germline V gene has CDR1 MDHEN and CDR2 SYDVKM. The V and J ends lost 6 bases and 1 base respectively, with 9 bases between them. The CDR3 sequence is CASSIYKNTEAFF. The CDR3 DNA follows: TGTGCCAGCAGCATATATAAGAACACTGAAGCTTTCTTT.

In its sample, this clone was seen once. V and J are TRBV2 and TRBJ2-7; either TRBD1 or TRBD2 may supply D (5 bases each). This CDR3 contains 19 residues. Germline assignment: CDR1 SNHLY and CDR2 FYNNEI. The V and J ends lost 2 bases and 3 bases respectively, with 26 bases between them. CDR3: CASSESHITGAERLYEQYF. The CDR3 DNA reads TGTGCCAGCAGTGAAAGCCACATAACAGGAGCGGAACGACTCTACGAGCAGTACTTC.

The chain uses TRBV4-1 and TRBJ2-5; D is unclear. This CDR3 comprises 14 residues. The V gene lost 0 bases and the J gene lost 6 bases, with 11 bases spanning the gap. Germline CDR1 is MGHRA and CDR2 is YSYEKL. CDR3 amino acids: CASSQDPRKKTQYF. CDR3 DNA: TGCGCCAGCAGCCAAGACCCAAGGAAGAAGACCCAGTACTTC.

This chain connects TRBV27 to TRBJ2-3, with 8 bases lining up with TRBD1. V trimming: 5 bases; J trimming: 8 bases; junction bases outside the gene matches: 12. The CDR3 spans 15 residues. Germline V CDR1 and CDR2: MNHEY, SMNVEV (reference sequence). The CDR3 DNA sequence: TGTGCCAGCAGTCCAAGACAGGGGAGCCCGCCTACGCAGTATTTT. Its translation: CASSPRQGSPPTQYF.

This clone was found once. The chain links TRBV5-6 to TRBJ2-1, with D hard to call. The V gene's germline CDR1 is SGHDT and CDR2 YYEEEE. CDR3 length: 13 residues. Trimming removed 3 bases at V and 10 bases at J, with 14 bases between. This CDR3 is CASSYWSSREQFF. CDR3 DNA: TGTGCCAGCAGCTACTGGAGTTCGCGGGAGCAGTTCTTC.

Of note for this clone: Other nucleotide sequences from this sample produce the same CDR3. The chain employs TRBV7-9 and TRBJ1-1; no reliable D call. Germline CDR1 SEHNR, CDR2 FQNEAQ (reference sequence). Trimming took 5 bases from V and 0 from J, leaving 10 bases between them. The CDR3 totals 14 residues. CDR3 nucleotide sequence: TGTGCCAGCAGCCCTCAACTCATGAACACTGAAGCTTTCTTT. Translation gives CASSPQLMNTEAFF.

This clone has more than one count but fewer than ten. This rearrangement joins TRBV7-9 to TRBJ1-1; D is unresolved. This CDR3 has 9 residues. The germline CDR1 and CDR2 sequences are SEHNR and FQNEAQ (reference sequence). Trimming shortened V by 6 bases and J by 11 bases, and 7 bases separated the two germline ends. The CDR3 sequence is CASRVPAFF. The CDR3 DNA sequence: TGTGCCAGCAGAGTACCCGCTTTCTTT.

This sequence joins TRBV19 and TRBJ1-5; no clear D. CDR3 length: 15 amino acids. Germline V gene sequence: CDR1 LNHDA, CDR2 SQIVND (reference sequence). Trimming shortened V by 7 bases and J by 2 bases, and 15 bases separated the two germline ends. DNA for the CDR3: TGTGCCAGTACTAGCGGAGAAGGAGGCAATCAGCCCCAGCATTTT. This encodes CASTSGEGGNQPQHF.

The chain links TRBV28 to TRBJ2-3; no clear D gene. Trimming removed 2 bases at V and 4 bases at J, with 19 bases between. This CDR3 contains 17 residues. CDR1 is MDHEN and CDR2 is SYDVKM in the germline V gene. The CDR3 sequence: CASSLRSGPQSADTQYF. CDR3 DNA sequence: TGTGCCAGCAGTTTAAGGTCCGGACCTCAATCTGCAGATACGCAGTATTTT. The complete variable domain, with remaining parts taken from reference TRBV28 and TRBJ2-3, reads DVKVTQSSRYLVKRTGEKVFLECVQDMDHENMFWYRQDPGLGLRLIYFSYDVKMKEKGDIPEGYSVSREKKERFSLILESASTNQTSMYLCASSLRSGPQSADTQYFGPGTRLTVL.

This sequence joins TRBV6-5 and TRBJ1-4, with no clear D. Germline CDR1 MNHEY, CDR2 SVGAGI. V lost 5 bases and J lost 6, with 13 bases in between. This CDR3 spans 14 amino acids. CDR3 region: CASSPDARDEKLFF. CDR3 in DNA: TGTGCCAGCAGTCCGGATGCCCGGGATGAAAAACTGTTTTTT.

J is TRBJ1-1 and V is TRBV19; tentative D call: TRBD1 (5 bases). CDR1 is LNHDA and CDR2 is SQIVND in the germline V gene (reference sequence). The CDR3 length is 15 residues. V shed 2 bases and J shed 1 base, with 11 bases lying between them. The CDR3 spells CASSIQQVPNTEAFF. The CDR3 DNA reads TGTGCCAGTAGTATACAACAGGTCCCGAACACTGAAGCTTTCTTT.